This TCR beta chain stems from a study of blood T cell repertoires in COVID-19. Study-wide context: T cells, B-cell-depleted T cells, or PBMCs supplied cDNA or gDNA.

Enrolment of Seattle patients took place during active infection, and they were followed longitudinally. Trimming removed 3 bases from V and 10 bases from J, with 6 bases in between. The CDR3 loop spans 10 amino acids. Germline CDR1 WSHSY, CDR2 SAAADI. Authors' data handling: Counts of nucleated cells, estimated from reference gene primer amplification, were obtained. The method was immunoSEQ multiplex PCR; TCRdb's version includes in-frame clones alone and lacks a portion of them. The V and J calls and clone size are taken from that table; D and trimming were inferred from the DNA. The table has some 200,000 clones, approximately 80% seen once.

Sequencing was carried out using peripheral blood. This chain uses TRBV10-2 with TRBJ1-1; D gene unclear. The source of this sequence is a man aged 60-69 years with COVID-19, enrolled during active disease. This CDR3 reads CASSDFRAFF. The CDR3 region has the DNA TGCGCCAGCAGTGATTTTCGAGCTTTCTTT.